This T cell receptor (beta chain) was recovered during a study of identical twins. TCRdb recomputed calls from the 5' RACE reads with MiXCR, one row per CDR3 protein. The sample has roughly 290,000 distinct CDR3 sequences, less than 9% seen once. Whole-study results and caveats: Within monozygotic twins, out-of-frame TCR alpha sharing was underestimated by the models. Out-of-frame alpha sequences shared by twins showed excess low generation probability. Cord blood beta clonotypes present at high abundance carried fewer insertions; no such pattern appeared in memory repertoires. Its conclusions, products of cross-sectional statistical analysis, did not come from following the same donors.

The V end lost 4 bases, the J end lost 1 base, and 14 bases lay between the germline ends. The germline gives CDR1 MNHEY, CDR2 SMNVEV (reference sequence). The CDR3 sequence is 15 residues long. This clonotype was counted once. The antigen remains unidentified. These same records also appear under a second study, on yellow fever vaccine responses in identical twins.

The chain combines TRBV27 with TRBJ2-7; no clear D gene. The sequencing sample was made of memory (CD45RO+) T cells sorted from blood. The source is a woman in her late teens or twenties in good health. This CDR3 reads CASSSLGRISYEQYF. CDR3 DNA: TGTGCCAGCAGTTCGTTGGGCAGGATTTCCTACGAGCAGTACTTC.